The T cell receptor (beta chain) under discussion was sequenced for a study of blood T cell repertoires in COVID-19. Study background: Samples of COVID-19 (acute and convalescent) were obtained from the United States, Italy and Spain.

TCRdb keeps only in-frame clones here, not all; method: immunoSEQ multiplex PCR. The profile covers around 140,000 clones, with almost 90% appearing a single time and about 1.5% taken by the ten largest. The CDR3 runs to 16 residues. After removal of 4 bases from V and 5 bases from J, the junction contained 11 bases not matched to a gene. The germline CDR1 and CDR2 sequences are MNHNY and SVGAGI (reference sequence). Sequenced sample: peripheral blood. The receptor was derived from an older woman with acute or convalescent COVID-19. The V and J genes are TRBV6-6 and TRBJ1-2, with TRBD1 matching over 9 bases. The CDR3 nucleotides are TGTGCCAGCAGTTGGCCTCCGGGACAGGGTACTTATGGCTACACCTTC. Protein: CASSWPPGQGTYGYTF.